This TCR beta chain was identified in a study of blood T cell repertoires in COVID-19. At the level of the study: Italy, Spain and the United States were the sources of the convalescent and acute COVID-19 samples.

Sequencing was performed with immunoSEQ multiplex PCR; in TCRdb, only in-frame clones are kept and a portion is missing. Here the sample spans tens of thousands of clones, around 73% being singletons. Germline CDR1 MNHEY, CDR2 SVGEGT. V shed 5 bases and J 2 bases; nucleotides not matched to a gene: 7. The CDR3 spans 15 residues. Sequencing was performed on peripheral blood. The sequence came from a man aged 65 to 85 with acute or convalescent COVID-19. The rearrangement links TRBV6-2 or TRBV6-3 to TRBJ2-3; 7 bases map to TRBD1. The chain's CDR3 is CASSPTGIHTDTQYF. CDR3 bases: TGTGCCAGCAGTCCGACAGGGATTCACACAGATACGCAGTATTTT.